The 29 T cell receptor beta chains reported below all come from one sample, sequenced in a study of graft-versus-host responses after intestinal transplantation. Assay used: immunoSEQ multiplex PCR; TCRdb lists only in-frame clones, some missing. The sample shows about 90,000 clones, under 85% of them seen only once. No antigen is known for these receptors. This specimen was unstimulated CD8+ T cells sorted from spleen or lymph node cells, taken before intestinal transplant. The receptors were gathered from a human donor who received an intestinal transplant.

This chain links TRBV5-8 with TRBJ2-3; TRBD1 is a possible D gene (6 bases). The V end was cut by 4 bases, the J end by 5 bases, with 20 bases between. The CDR3 covers 16 residues. Germline assignment: CDR1 SGHTS and CDR2 YDEGEE. The CDR3: CASSTAGVRGGDTQYF. In nucleotides, the CDR3 is TGTGCCAGCAGCACGGCAGGGGTCCGCGGCGGAGATACGCAGTATTTT. The full variable domain, its missing parts supplied by reference TRBV5-8 and TRBJ2-3, is EAGVTQSPTHLIKTRGQQATLRCSPISGHTSVYWYQQALGLGLQFLLWYDEGEERNRGNFPPRFSGRQFPNYSSELNVNALELEDSALYLCASSTAGVRGGDTQYFGPGTRLTVL.

The count of this clone is one. The chain has TRBV9 and TRBJ2-1, with 8 positions matching TRBD1. J gave up 8 bases and V 3 bases, and 10 bases lay outside the gene matches. The CDR3 has 15 residues. From germline, CDR1 is SGDLS and CDR2 YYNGEE. The CDR3 DNA reads TGTGCCAGCAGCGCCTCAGGGGGCGGTGGAGATGAGCAGTTCTTC. This translates into CASSASGGGGDEQFF.

The CDR3 DNA follows: TGTGCCAGCAGTCGACCCGGGACAGGGACCAATGAGCAGTTCTTC. This gives the protein CASSRPGTGTNEQFF. This chain links TRBV27 with TRBJ2-1; 9 bases are a match to TRBD1. J gave up 6 bases and V 5 bases, and 8 bases lay outside the gene matches. The CDR3 is 15 residues long. CDR1 is MNHEY and CDR2 is SMNVEV in the germline V gene (reference sequence).

This sequence joins TRBV7-2 and TRBJ2-7; 9 bases align to TRBD2. Germline assignment: CDR1 SGHTA and CDR2 FQGNSA. The CDR3 is 14 amino acids. V lost 3 bases and J lost 8; bases outside the gene matches: 8. CDR3 sequence reads: CASSLWRGGLQQYF. CDR3 coding DNA: TGTGCCAGCAGCTTGTGGCGGGGGGGACTCCAGCAGTACTTC.

The chain links TRBV28 to TRBJ2-3, with unresolved D. Looked up from germline, CDR1 is MDHEN and CDR2 is SYDVKM. The CDR3 has 14 amino acids. V was cut by 4 bases and J by 0 bases, with 8 bases left in between. CDR3 residues: CASSYQQSTDTQYF. CDR3 nucleotides: TGTGCCAGCAGTTATCAGCAGAGCACAGATACGCAGTATTTT. The complete variable domain, with remaining parts taken from reference TRBV28 and TRBJ2-3, reads DVKVTQSSRYLVKRTGEKVFLECVQDMDHENMFWYRQDPGLGLRLIYFSYDVKMKEKGDIPEGYSVSREKKERFSLILESASTNQTSMYLCASSYQQSTDTQYFGPGTRLTVL.

V usage is TRBV6-5 and J usage is TRBJ2-3, with D maybe TRBD2 (5 bases). V lost 0 bases to trimming and J lost 2 bases, with 9 bases between them. Germline-derived CDR1 and CDR2 are MNHEY and SVGAGI. The CDR3 is 15 amino acids. The CDR3 nucleotides are TGTGCCAGCAGTTACTCGACTAAATCCACAGATACGCAGTATTTT. The encoded protein is CASSYSTKSTDTQYF.

CDR3 in amino acids: CASSTIDGAWPYEQYF. In nucleotides, the CDR3 is TGTGCCAGTAGTACAATCGACGGAGCCTGGCCCTACGAGCAGTACTTC. The V gene is TRBV19, the J gene TRBJ2-7; D gene uncertain. The length of the CDR3 is 16 residues. Trimming took off 4 bases at V and 2 bases at J, with 18 bases between the two ends. Germline-derived CDR1 and CDR2 are LNHDA and SQIVND (reference sequence).

The chain recombines TRBV7-9 with TRBJ2-7; 13 bases line up with TRBD2. V was pared by 5 bases and J by 6 bases, with 4 bases of the junction left unmatched. The CDR3 spans 14 residues. The germline V gene encodes CDR1 SEHNR and CDR2 FQNEAQ (reference sequence). The CDR3 region is CASSPGLAGFEQYF. The CDR3 DNA reads TGTGCCAGCAGCCCGGGACTAGCGGGATTCGAGCAGTACTTC. Full variable domain (outside the CDR3, taken from reference TRBV7-9 and TRBJ2-7): DTGVSQNPRHKITKRGQNVTFRCDPISEHNRLYWYRQTLGQGPEFLTYFQNEAQLEKSRLLSDRFSAERPKGSFSTLEIQRTEQGDSAMYLCASSPGLAGFEQYFGPGTRLTVT.

The chain's CDR3 is CASSLAGYLPQYF. In DNA form, the CDR3 reads TGTGCCAGCAGCTTAGCGGGCTATCTCCCGCAGTATTTT. The chain employs TRBV13 and TRBJ2-3, with unresolved D. CDR3 length: 13 amino acids. Germline loops: CDR1 PRHDT, CDR2 FYEKMQ (reference sequence). Trimming stripped 1 base from V and 10 bases from J, with 12 bases between.

The CDR3 reads CASSPRRGLNQPQHF. The CDR3, as DNA: TGTGCCAGCAGTCCCCGAAGAGGGCTCAATCAGCCCCAGCATTTT. The chain is built from TRBV28 and TRBJ1-5; no clear D gene. CDR3 length: 15 residues. The germline V gene encodes CDR1 MDHEN and CDR2 SYDVKM. V lost 5 bases to trimming and J lost 3 bases, with 14 bases between them. Full variable domain (rest looked up from reference TRBV28 and TRBJ1-5): DVKVTQSSRYLVKRTGEKVFLECVQDMDHENMFWYRQDPGLGLRLIYFSYDVKMKEKGDIPEGYSVSREKKERFSLILESASTNQTSMYLCASSPRRGLNQPQHFGDGTRLSIL.

This chain uses TRBV28 with TRBJ2-1; 11 bases agree with TRBD2. Trimming took 5 bases from V and 2 from J; bases not matched to a gene: 11. CDR3 length: 18 residues. Germline V lookup: CDR1 MDHEN, CDR2 SYDVKM. For the CDR3, the DNA is TGTGCCAGCAGTCCCTTAGCGGGAGGGCCAAGCCCCTACAATGAGCAGTTCTTC. It codes for CASSPLAGGPSPYNEQFF.

This rearrangement joins TRBV2 to TRBJ2-7; 8 bases fit TRBD2. CDR1 is SNHLY and CDR2 is FYNNEI in the germline V gene. V trimming: 3 bases; J trimming: 7 bases; junction bases outside the gene matches: 14. CDR3 length equals 16 residues. CDR3: CASSEQVLAGRREQYF. In nucleotides, the CDR3 is TGTGCCAGCAGTGAGCAGGTTCTAGCGGGCCGGAGGGAGCAGTACTTC. Drawing the rest from reference TRBV2 and TRBJ2-7, the complete variable domain is EPEVTQTPSHQVTQMGQEVILRCVPISNHLYFYWYRQILGQKVEFLVSFYNNEISEKSEIFDDQFSVERPDGSNFTLKIRSTKLEDSAMYFCASSEQVLAGRREQYFGPGTRLTVT.

This clone was detected a few times. The chain links TRBV7-9 to TRBJ2-2, with D perhaps matching TRBD2 (5 bases). CDR1 and CDR2 (germline): SEHNR, FQNEAQ (reference sequence). This CDR3 comprises 17 residues. The germline V and J ends were trimmed by 4 bases and 0 bases, with 15 bases remaining between them. The CDR3 is CASSSVLTGANTGELFF. CDR3 DNA sequence: TGTGCCAGCAGCTCCGTTCTGACCGGGGCGAACACCGGGGAGCTGTTTTTT.

The sample holds one count of this clone. V and J are TRBV28 and TRBJ1-4; TRBD1 is a possible D gene (5 bases). The CDR3 has 15 amino acids. CDR1 is MDHEN and CDR2 is SYDVKM in the germline V gene. V was shortened by 1 base and J by 8 bases, with 14 bases between the two germline ends. CDR3 amino acids: CASSLSWDGSEKLFF. The CDR3 coding sequence is TGTGCCAGCAGTTTATCCTGGGACGGGAGCGAAAAACTGTTTTTT.

V gene TRBV11-2 combines with J gene TRBJ1-6; tentatively, D is TRBD1 (6 bases). Trimming left V 1 base short and J 7 bases short, with 20 bases between. CDR1 is SGHAT, CDR2 FQNNGV, per germline. The CDR3 is made up of 18 amino acids. The CDR3 spells CASSLASFPGHRNSPLHF. The CDR3 region has the DNA TGTGCCAGCAGCTTAGCCTCTTTTCCGGGACACAGGAATTCACCCCTCCACTTT.

The V and J genes are TRBV6-5 and TRBJ2-7, with D unresolved. The V gene's germline CDR1 is MNHEY and CDR2 SVGAGI. The V gene lost 6 bases and the J gene lost 7 bases, with 19 bases spanning the gap. This CDR3 spans 14 amino acids. In DNA form, the CDR3 reads TGTGCCAGCAGCCCTCGCGAGAACCTAGGAGAGCAGTACTTC. Its protein is CASSPRENLGEQYF.

As to this clone: The germline gene is not matched at one end of the junction; a read error may be the cause. The same CDR3 is also encoded by other DNA sequences in this sample. CDR3 nucleotides: TGCGCCAGCAGCGTCAGGGGCCGAGAGACCCAGTACTTC. Encoded protein: CASSVRGRETQYF. V is TRBV9 and J is TRBJ2-5, with a tentative D call TRBD1 (6 bases). This CDR3 is built from 13 residues. Germline values: CDR1 SGDLS, CDR2 YYNGEE.

CDR3 sequence (DNA): TGCGCCAGCAGCCAAGAGCCGGGACAGGTCGAAGCTTTCTTT. The encoded protein is CASSQEPGQVEAFF. This sequence joins TRBV4-1 and TRBJ1-1, with TRBD1 matching 8 bases. The V and J ends lost 0 bases and 8 bases, in that order; junction bases with no gene match: 5. This CDR3 comprises 14 residues. The germline V gene encodes CDR1 MGHRA and CDR2 YSYEKL.

This chain joins TRBV9 and TRBJ1-1; tentatively, D is TRBD1 (5 bases). The germline V and J ends were trimmed by 3 bases and 0 bases, with 9 bases remaining between them. Germline V lookup: CDR1 SGDLS, CDR2 YYNGEE. The CDR3 runs to 14 residues. The DNA for the CDR3 is TGTGCCAGCAGCGGGGACGCCTTGAACACTGAAGCTTTCTTT. It is translated as CASSGDALNTEAFF.

This clone was observed once. The gene calls are TRBV28 and TRBJ2-1, with 8 bases that match TRBD1. V gave up 3 bases and J gave up 6 bases; unmatched junction bases: 13. The CDR3 sequence is 17 residues long. Germline assignment: CDR1 MDHEN and CDR2 SYDVKM. CDR3 protein: CASSFSYENRGFNEQFF. CDR3 DNA: TGTGCCAGCAGTTTTAGTTATGAGAACAGGGGGTTCAATGAGCAGTTCTTC.

V usage is TRBV19 and J usage is TRBJ2-3, with D unclear. This CDR3 has 15 amino acids. Trimming took off 3 bases at V and 4 bases at J, with 14 bases between the two ends. Germline-derived CDR1 and CDR2 are LNHDA and SQIVND (reference sequence). The CDR3 DNA sequence: TGTGCCAGTAGTATTAATGAGAATGGTCCAGATACGCAGTATTTT. Translating gives CASSINENGPDTQYF.

The chain carries TRBV5-4 and TRBJ2-1; D uncertain. V dropped 5 bases and J dropped 8 bases, with 14 bases sitting between them. This CDR3 has 13 amino acids. The germline gives CDR1 SGHNT, CDR2 YYREEE (reference sequence). For the CDR3, the DNA is TGTGCCAGCAGTTGTATCGAACTCGATGAGCAGTTCTTC. It translates to CASSCIELDEQFF.

The chain carries TRBV7-9 and TRBJ1-1; D is perhaps TRBD1 (6 bases). CDR3 size: 13 residues. Germline values: CDR1 SEHNR, CDR2 FQNEAQ (reference sequence). Trimming took off 3 bases at V and 7 bases at J, with 12 bases between the two ends. CDR3: CASSFGTNYEAFF. CDR3 DNA: TGTGCCAGCAGCTTCGGGACAAACTATGAAGCTTTCTTT.

The CDR3 DNA reads TGCGCCAGCAGCCCTGGGGATGACTCCTACGAGCAGTACTTC. The encoded protein is CASSPGDDSYEQYF. The V call is TRBV5-1, the J call TRBJ2-7; no reliable D call. The CDR3 has 14 amino acids. Looked up from germline, CDR1 is SGHRS and CDR2 is YFSETQ. Trimming pared 4 bases from V and 0 bases from J, leaving 11 bases between.

The CDR3 loop is CASSLGAGGGNEQFF. The CDR3 DNA sequence: TGTGCCAGCAGCTTGGGCGCCGGGGGCGGGAATGAGCAGTTCTTC. The V gene is TRBV5-4, the J gene TRBJ2-1; D may be TRBD1 or TRBD2 (6 bases each). V was clipped by 0 bases and J by 7 bases, with 14 bases between them. The CDR3 runs 15 residues. From germline, CDR1 is SGHNT and CDR2 YYREEE (reference sequence).

J is TRBJ1-2 and V is TRBV11-2; D may be TRBD1 (6 bases). Trimming took 4 bases from V and 4 from J, leaving 19 bases between them. Germline values: CDR1 SGHAT, CDR2 FQNNGV. This CDR3 has 16 amino acids. Here the CDR3 DNA reads TGTGCCAGCAGCTGGGTAGGGACACCGAGGACCTATGGCTACACCTTC. It yields the protein CASSWVGTPRTYGYTF.

CDR3 residues: CASSQDHPVDSSYEQYF. The CDR3 DNA reads TGCGCCAGCAGCCAAGATCATCCCGTAGATAGCTCCTACGAGCAGTACTTC. The gene calls are TRBV4-1 and TRBJ2-7; no reliable D call. Per the germline V gene, CDR1 is MGHRA and CDR2 is YSYEKL. The CDR3 is made up of 17 amino acids. Trimming shortened V by 0 bases and J by 0 bases, and 15 bases separated the two germline ends.

V is TRBV9 and J is TRBJ2-3; 8 bases fit TRBD1. This CDR3 is built from 15 residues. V dropped 3 bases and J dropped 2; count of bases not matched to a gene: 5. CDR1 SGDLS and CDR2 YYNGEE come from the germline V gene. The chain's CDR3 is CASSAGQDFTDTQYF. Here the CDR3 DNA reads TGTGCCAGCAGCGCGGGACAGGACTTCACAGATACGCAGTATTTT.

The gene calls are TRBV9 and TRBJ1-5; no clear D. Germline V gives CDR1 SGDLS, CDR2 YYNGEE. CDR3 length: 14 amino acids. Between the trimmed V and J ends, which lost 2 bases and 8 bases, there was a span of 14 bases. CDR3 amino acids: CASSVHGVYEPQHF. In nucleotides, the CDR3 is TGTGCCAGCAGCGTCCATGGGGTCTACGAGCCCCAGCATTTT.